This T cell receptor beta chain was obtained from a study of T cells after yellow fever vaccination. The study's findings and limits: Contamination of FACS-sorted repertoires by abundant clonotypes from the bulk population could occur.

Germline V gene data show CDR1 as SNHLY and CDR2 as FYNNEI. The CDR3 is 14 amino acids. The V and J ends lost 8 bases and 0 bases respectively, with 11 bases between them. This clonotype has only a few counts. The antigen is undetermined. TCRdb passed the 5' RACE reads through MiXCR, listing each CDR3 protein once. This repertoire shows 450,000 to 550,000 distinct CDR3 sequences, 15% to 20% found once; its top ten account for more than 13%. The sample in question was PBMCs, obtained 15 days after the yellow fever booster vaccination. This TCR was sampled from a man younger than 40 who received the YFV17D yellow fever vaccine. The chain employs TRBV2 and TRBJ2-1, with D unclear. The CDR3 loop reads CASRLLSSYNEQFF. DNA of the CDR3: TGTGCCAGCCGCCTTCTGAGCTCCTACAATGAGCAGTTCTTC.